This T cell receptor beta chain was recovered during a study of blood T cell repertoires in COVID-19. Study as a whole: Researchers got acute and convalescent COVID-19 samples from the United States, Italy and Spain. PBMCs, B-cell-depleted T cells, or T cells provided the cDNA or gDNA that made up the material.

Per the original methods: Reference gene primer amplification yielded estimated nucleated cell counts. Here immunoSEQ multiplex PCR was the method, and the copy in TCRdb shows in-frame clones only, minus some. From that table come the V and J calls and clone size; the DNA was used to work out D and trimming. The data contain around 97,000 clones, about 92% of them singletons. CDR3 length equals 19 residues. The V and J genes are TRBV21-1 and TRBJ1-1; the table names TRBD1, a call not compared with the DNA. TRBV21-1 constitutes a pseudogene. Input material: peripheral blood. This sequence was found in a woman older than 75 in a cohort sampled during active COVID-19. The CDR3, as DNA: TGTGCCAGCACCCAATGTTGGGGGATGACAGGTACCATGAACACTGAAGCTTTCTTT. Protein product: CASTQCWGMTGTMNTEAFF.